Shown below are 32 T cell receptor beta chains from a single sample sequenced in a study of Ad26.COV2.S vaccination and SARS-CoV-2 variants. Using immunoSEQ multiplex PCR, the repertoire was profiled, and TCRdb retains in-frame clones only, with some absent. The table shows roughly 390,000 clones, with around nine tenths occurring only once. The treatment here: 15 to 20 received Ad26.COV2.S at low or high dose, single or two shots; about 5 received placebo; per-sample allocation not given. Sampling was done on day 63 after the first vaccine or placebo injection. The sample in question was peripheral blood, obtained in a trial of Ad26.COV2.S vaccine versus placebo. The receptor source for this set is a person aged 18-60 years who received the Ad26.COV2.S COVID-19 vaccine or a placebo.

V usage is TRBV7-9 and J usage is TRBJ2-7; D remains ambiguous. CDR3 length: 13 amino acids. With 2 bases removed from V and 0 bases from J, the gap between germline ends came to 5 bases. From germline, CDR1 is SEHNR and CDR2 FQNEAQ (reference sequence). The CDR3 here is CASSLLHSYEQYF. Here the CDR3 DNA reads TGTGCCAGCAGCTTACTGCACTCCTACGAGCAGTACTTC.

This chain uses TRBV4-2 with TRBJ2-1, with 7 bases fitting TRBD2. Trimming removed 1 base from V and 5 bases from J; junction bases left unmatched: 8. The germline V gene encodes CDR1 LGHNA and CDR2 YNFKEQ. The CDR3 extends over 16 amino acids. The CDR3 spells CASSQVWRGYDNEQFF. The CDR3 region has the DNA TGTGCCAGCAGCCAAGTTTGGCGGGGGTACGACAATGAGCAGTTCTTC.

The V gene is TRBV6-1, the J gene TRBJ2-5; a weak D match, TRBD1 (6 bases). Germline V gene sequence: CDR1 MNHNS, CDR2 SASEGT. This CDR3 has 14 amino acids. Trimming stripped 0 bases from V and 2 bases from J, with 7 bases between. This CDR3 is CASSEAGAQETQYF. Here the CDR3 DNA reads TGTGCCAGCAGTGAAGCGGGGGCACAAGAGACCCAGTACTTC.

The chain is built from TRBV4-1 and TRBJ1-2, with D possibly matching TRBD1 (5 bases). Trimming stripped 0 bases from V and 8 bases from J, with 13 bases between. Germline CDR1 MGHRA, CDR2 YSYEKL. The CDR3 length is 14 residues. CDR3 coding DNA: TGCGCCAGCAGCCAAGAAGTAGGGGTGACCGGCTACACCTTC. It codes for CASSQEVGVTGYTF.

In its sample, this clone was seen once. Other DNA sequences of this sample code for an identical CDR3. CDR3 DNA sequence: TGCAGTGCTAGACAAGAGACCCAGTACTTC. Translating gives CSARQETQYF. This chain connects TRBV20-1 to TRBJ2-5; D is unresolved. Trimming removed 2 bases at V and 2 bases at J, with 0 bases between. The CDR3 contains 10 residues. Germline assignment: CDR1 DFQATT and CDR2 SNEGSKA (reference sequence).

The J gene is TRBJ1-1, the V gene TRBV29-1, with TRBD1 as a possible D gene (6 bases). CDR1 and CDR2 (germline): SQVTM, ANQGSEA. Trimming shortened V by 2 bases and J by 4 bases, and 8 bases separated the two germline ends. CDR3 length equals 12 residues. In nucleotides, the CDR3 is TGCAGCGTTGAACGGGGGCTCACTGAAGCTTTCTTT. Protein: CSVERGLTEAFF.

The chain joins TRBV11-2 to TRBJ1-1; 7 bases match TRBD1. V lost 8 bases and J lost 8; bases outside the gene matches: 23. In germline, CDR1 is SGHAT, CDR2 FQNNGV. The CDR3 spans 17 residues. The chain's CDR3 is CASRVPGQDRGRGEAFF. The CDR3 region has the DNA TGTGCCAGCCGTGTCCCCGGACAGGACCGGGGACGAGGGGAAGCTTTCTTT.

The chain joins TRBV11-2 to TRBJ1-3, with TRBD1 identical over 8 bases. V gave up 2 bases and J gave up 4 bases; unmatched junction bases: 4. CDR1 is SGHAT, CDR2 FQNNGV, per germline. CDR3 length: 15 residues. The CDR3 protein is CASSLQGAGGNTIYF. The CDR3, as DNA: TGTGCCAGCAGCTTACAGGGGGCGGGAGGAAACACCATATATTTT.

V and J are TRBV6-2 or TRBV6-3 and TRBJ1-2; D is unresolved. Germline assignment: CDR1 MNHEY and CDR2 SVGEGT. V was shortened by 5 bases and J by 5 bases, with 9 bases between the two germline ends. The CDR3 has 12 residues. The CDR3 coding sequence is TGTGCCAGCAGTGACGGGCCTTATGGCTACACCTTC. It translates to CASSDGPYGYTF.

J is TRBJ2-3 and V is TRBV13; 11 bases line up with TRBD2. This CDR3 region has 15 residues. CDR1 is PRHDT and CDR2 is FYEKMQ in the germline V gene (reference sequence). The V gene end was trimmed by 2 bases and the J gene end by 7 bases; junction bases not matched to a gene: 5. The CDR3 loop reads CASSLLAGGPNTQYF. CDR3 nucleotide sequence: TGTGCCAGCAGCTTATTAGCGGGGGGGCCGAATACGCAGTATTTT.

In regard to this clone: This sample includes further DNA sequences coding for the same CDR3. The chain joins TRBV18 to TRBJ1-1; D gene ambiguous. This CDR3 has 12 amino acids. Germline-derived CDR1 and CDR2 are KGHSH and LQKENI. The ends were cut back, 2 bases at V and 6 bases at J, with 7 bases in the middle. CDR3 DNA: TGTGCCAGCTCACCAGGACTCGCTGAAGCTTTCTTT. It yields the protein CASSPGLAEAFF. The variable domain in full, completed from reference TRBV18 and TRBJ1-1, reads NAGVMQNPRHLVRRRGQEARLRCSPMKGHSHVYWYRQLPEEGLKFMVYLQKENIIDESGMPKERFSAEFPKEGPSILRIQQVVRGDSAAYFCASSPGLAEAFFGQGTRLTVV.

This clone was seen only once. The chain uses TRBV21-1 and TRBJ1-2; TRBD1, as called in the table, went unchecked against the DNA. TRBV21-1 is a known pseudogene. CDR3 length: 13 residues. CDR3 residues: CASSKRDKKGYTF. In DNA, the CDR3 is TGTGCCAGCAGCAAACGGGACAAAAAAGGCTACACCTTC.

V usage is TRBV5-1 and J usage is TRBJ2-1, with 7 nucleotides matching TRBD2. CDR1 is SGHRS and CDR2 is YFSETQ in the germline V gene. This CDR3 is built from 18 residues. With 6 bases clipped from V and 0 bases from J, the junction kept 15 bases outside the gene matches. The CDR3 coding sequence is TGCGCCAGCACGAGTGCCGGGGGACTAAAAAACTCCTACAATGAGCAGTTCTTC. This translates into CASTSAGGLKNSYNEQFF.

This chain connects TRBV6-5 to TRBJ1-3; no clear D. The CDR3 runs 15 residues. CDR1 is MNHEY and CDR2 is SVGAGI in the germline V gene. V shed 5 bases and J shed 4 bases, with 15 bases lying between them. CDR3 sequence (DNA): TGTGCCAGCAGTAGCTTGGGAGGAGCAGGAAACACCATATATTTT. This translates into CASSSLGGAGNTIYF.

V usage is TRBV3-1 (or the pseudogene TRBV3-2) and J usage is TRBJ1-2, with TRBD1 identical over 7 bases. After removal of 4 bases from V and 3 bases from J, the junction contained 11 bases not matched to a gene. This CDR3 has 16 residues. The germline gives CDR1 LGHDT, CDR2 YNNKEL (reference sequence). The chain's CDR3 is CASSRQTGIGDYGYTF. The CDR3 nucleotides are TGTGCCAGCAGCCGCCAGACAGGGATTGGCGACTATGGCTACACCTTC.

The J gene is TRBJ2-1, the V gene TRBV20-1; 8 bases line up with TRBD2. From germline, CDR1 is DFQATT and CDR2 SNEGSKA (reference sequence). J gave up 10 bases and V 3 bases, and 2 bases lay outside the gene matches. The CDR3 is 11 residues long. As DNA, the CDR3 is TGCAGTGCTAGCTCGGGGGGGGAGCAGTTCTTC. This codes for CSASSGGEQFF.

The chain recombines TRBV24-1 with TRBJ1-2; 8 nucleotides align to TRBD1. Unmatched junction bases numbered 11, after V lost 4 bases and J lost 5 bases. This CDR3 is built from 16 residues. Per germline, CDR1 KGHDR and CDR2 SFDVKD. This CDR3 is CATSDPRTGPGYGYTF. The CDR3 nucleotides read TGTGCCACCAGTGACCCACGGACAGGGCCGGGGTATGGCTACACCTTC.

The chain combines TRBV6-5 with TRBJ2-3; 10 bases line up with TRBD1. The CDR3 runs to 16 residues. V shed 1 base and J 4 bases; nucleotides not matched to a gene: 5. CDR1 is MNHEY and CDR2 is SVGAGI in the germline V gene. CDR3 sequence reads: CASSYYRDRGPDTQYF. In nucleotides, the CDR3 is TGTGCCAGCAGTTACTATAGAGACAGGGGGCCAGATACGCAGTATTTT.

A single count supports this clone. The chain recombines TRBV3-1 (or the pseudogene TRBV3-2) with TRBJ2-7; no firm D call. The germline V gene encodes CDR1 LGHDT and CDR2 YNNKEL (reference sequence). The CDR3 is 11 residues long. The V end was cut by 3 bases, the J end by 9 bases, with 9 bases between. The CDR3 here is CASSHGSSQYF. The CDR3 nucleotides read TGTGCCAGCAGCCACGGAAGCTCGCAGTACTTC.

J is TRBJ2-7 and V is TRBV12-3 or TRBV12-4; D is undetermined. The CDR3 totals 13 residues. Trimming removed 3 bases from V and 3 bases from J, with 9 bases in between. CDR3 sequence reads: CASSFGRIYEQYF. CDR3 in DNA: TGTGCCAGCAGTTTCGGCAGAATCTACGAGCAGTACTTC.

This clone was detected only once. This chain uses TRBV5-4 with TRBJ1-2; D gene uncertain. Germline values: CDR1 SGHNT, CDR2 YYREEE (reference sequence). V lost 0 bases, J lost 5 bases, and 8 bases lay in between. The CDR3 spans 13 residues. The CDR3 DNA is TGTGCCAGCAGCTTGGAGTGGGAGTATGGCTACACCTTC. It yields the protein CASSLEWEYGYTF.

The chain joins TRBV6-5 to TRBJ1-2, with 7 bases that match TRBD1. The CDR3 contains 13 residues. Germline-derived CDR1 and CDR2 are MNHEY and SVGAGI. J lost 5 bases, V lost 6 bases, and 6 bases had no gene match. The CDR3 DNA is TGTGCCAGCAGCCTACAGGGGAAGTATGGCTACACCTTC. Protein: CASSLQGKYGYTF.

V is TRBV12-5 and J is TRBJ1-2; D is perhaps TRBD1 (5 bases). Trimming took off 6 bases at V and 4 bases at J, with 27 bases between the two ends. The CDR3 runs to 18 residues. CDR1 and CDR2 (germline): LGHNT, FRNRAP. CDR3 region: CASGNWGFQAGEAYGYTF. In nucleotides, the CDR3 is TGTGCTAGTGGAAATTGGGGATTTCAGGCGGGGGAGGCCTATGGCTACACCTTC.

V and J are TRBV5-1 and TRBJ2-1; D call uncertain. The ends were cut back, 7 bases at V and 0 bases at J, with 11 bases in the middle. From germline, CDR1 is SGHRS and CDR2 YFSETQ. This CDR3 comprises 14 residues. CDR3 sequence reads: CASGPARSYNEQFF. CDR3 coding DNA: TGCGCCAGCGGACCCGCCCGCTCCTACAATGAGCAGTTCTTC.

This clone was counted only a few times. The chain links TRBV5-1 to TRBJ1-6; D is possibly TRBD1 (6 bases). Germline loops: CDR1 SGHRS, CDR2 YFSETQ. The CDR3 is made up of 13 amino acids. The germline V and J ends were trimmed by 1 base and 10 bases, with 9 bases remaining between them. The CDR3 region has the DNA TGCGCCAGCAGCTTGACAGGGATGTCACCCCTCCACTTT. This encodes CASSLTGMSPLHF.

The rearrangement uses TRBV6-1 and TRBJ2-7; D perhaps matches TRBD2 (5 bases). In germline, CDR1 is MNHNS, CDR2 SASEGT. V lost 4 bases and J 0 bases, leaving 16 bases between the germline ends. This CDR3 contains 16 residues. CDR3 loop: CASSGVRTLSSYEQYF. The CDR3 DNA sequence: TGTGCCAGCAGTGGAGTCAGGACTCTGAGCTCCTACGAGCAGTACTTC.

The V and J genes are TRBV6-5 and TRBJ1-5; tentative D call: TRBD1 (5 bases). This CDR3 is 14 amino acids long. V was clipped by 5 bases and J by 7 bases, with 15 bases between them. Germline V lookup: CDR1 MNHEY, CDR2 SVGAGI. CDR3 region: CASSRDWKYQPQHF. In DNA form, the CDR3 reads TGTGCCAGCAGTCGGGACTGGAAATACCAGCCCCAGCATTTT.

The chain is built from TRBV11-2 and TRBJ2-7; D is unclear. V was clipped by 5 bases and J by 6 bases, with 14 bases between them. CDR1 is SGHAT and CDR2 is FQNNGV in the germline V gene. CDR3 size: 13 residues. The CDR3 DNA follows: TGTGCCAGCAGCCTCCCTGGGGAATTCGAGCAGTACTTC. It yields the protein CASSLPGEFEQYF.

The chain combines TRBV7-9 with TRBJ1-1; possibly TRBD1 for D (6 bases). The length of the CDR3 is 15 residues. CDR1 and CDR2 from the germline V gene are SEHNR and FQNEAQ (reference sequence). The V end was cut by 4 bases, the J end by 1 base, with 13 bases between. CDR3 sequence (DNA): TGTGCCAGCAGCTCGAAAGCGGGGGCGAACACTGAAGCTTTCTTT. The encoded protein is CASSSKAGANTEAFF.

The chain combines TRBV9 with TRBJ2-1; tentative D call: TRBD1 (6 bases). CDR1 is SGDLS, CDR2 YYNGEE, per germline. The CDR3 has 18 amino acids. The V end lost 3 bases, the J end lost 2 bases, and 21 bases lay between the germline ends. CDR3 sequence: CASSAQGKGSGAYNEQFF. CDR3 coding DNA: TGTGCCAGCAGCGCTCAGGGGAAGGGGTCGGGTGCCTACAATGAGCAGTTCTTC.

The CDR3 sequence is CASSPAGQGNYGYTF. CDR3 nucleotide sequence: TGTGCCAGCAGTCCGGCGGGACAGGGCAACTATGGCTACACCTTC. The chain is built from TRBV6-5 and TRBJ1-2; 9 bases fit TRBD1. Looked up from germline, CDR1 is MNHEY and CDR2 is SVGAGI. This CDR3 is 15 amino acids long. The V gene end was trimmed by 5 bases and the J gene end by 2 bases; junction bases not matched to a gene: 6.

The genes are TRBV2 and TRBJ1-1; D ambiguous. Germline-derived CDR1 and CDR2 are SNHLY and FYNNEI. CDR3 length: 12 amino acids. V lost 7 bases and J 0 bases, leaving 6 bases between the germline ends. The DNA for the CDR3 is TGTGCCAGCAACCCCATGAACACTGAAGCTTTCTTT. Amino acids: CASNPMNTEAFF.